This T cell receptor beta chain appears in the sequencing data of a study of OX40 agonist ivuxolimab in advanced cancers. Study-level points and caveats: Partial responders at 0.1-3.0 mg/kg showed near-lowest clonal expansion. Researchers did not determine the expanded peripheral T cells' antigen specificity.

Generated by immunoSEQ multiplex PCR, the TCRdb table keeps only in-frame clones and is missing some. This repertoire shows about 26,000 clones, almost 90% found once; its top ten account for approximately 22%. This CDR3 is 12 amino acids long. V gave up 3 bases and J gave up 5 bases, with 6 bases separating them. CDR1 MNHEY and CDR2 SMNVEV come from the germline V gene (reference sequence). A word on this clone: Its antigen remains unidentified.

This material consisted of CD4+ or CD8+ T cells sorted from blood, taken in a trial of the OX40 agonist ivuxolimab. This chain connects TRBV27 to TRBJ2-3; no reliable D call. This TCR was sampled from an adult with an advanced solid tumor such as melanoma, head and neck, liver or kidney cancer. CDR3 sequence: CASSFRGDTQYF. In DNA, the CDR3 is TGTGCCAGCAGTTTTCGAGGAGATACGCAGTATTTT.